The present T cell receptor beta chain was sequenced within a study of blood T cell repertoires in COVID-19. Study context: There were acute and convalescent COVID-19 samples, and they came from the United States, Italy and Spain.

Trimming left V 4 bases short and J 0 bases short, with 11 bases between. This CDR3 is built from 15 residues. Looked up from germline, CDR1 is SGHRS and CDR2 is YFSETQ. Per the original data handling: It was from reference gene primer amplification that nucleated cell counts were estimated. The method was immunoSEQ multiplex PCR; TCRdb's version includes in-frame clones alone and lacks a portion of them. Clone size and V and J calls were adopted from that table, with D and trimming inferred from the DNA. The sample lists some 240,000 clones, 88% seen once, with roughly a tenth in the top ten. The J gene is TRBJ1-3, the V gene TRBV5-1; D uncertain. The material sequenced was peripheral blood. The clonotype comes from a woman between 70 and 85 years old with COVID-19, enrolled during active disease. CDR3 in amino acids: CASSDINSSGNTIYF. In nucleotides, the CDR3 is TGCGCCAGCAGCGACATTAACAGCTCTGGAAACACCATATATTTT.